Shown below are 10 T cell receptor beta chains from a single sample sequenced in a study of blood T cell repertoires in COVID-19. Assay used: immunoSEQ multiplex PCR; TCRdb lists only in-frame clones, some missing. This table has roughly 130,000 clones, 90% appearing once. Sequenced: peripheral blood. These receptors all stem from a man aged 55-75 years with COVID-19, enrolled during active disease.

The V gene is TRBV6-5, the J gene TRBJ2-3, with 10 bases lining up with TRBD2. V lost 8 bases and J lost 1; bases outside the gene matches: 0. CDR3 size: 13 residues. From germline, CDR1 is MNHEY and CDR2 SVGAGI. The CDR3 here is CASGTSGTDTQYF. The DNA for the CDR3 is TGTGCCAGCGGGACTAGCGGCACAGATACGCAGTATTTT.

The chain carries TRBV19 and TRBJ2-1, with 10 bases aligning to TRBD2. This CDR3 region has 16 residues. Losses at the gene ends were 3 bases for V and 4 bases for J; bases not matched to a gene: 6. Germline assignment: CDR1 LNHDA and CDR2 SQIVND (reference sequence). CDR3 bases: TGTGCCAGTAGTATCGATCTAGCGGGAGCATACAATGAGCAGTTCTTC. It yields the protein CASSIDLAGAYNEQFF.

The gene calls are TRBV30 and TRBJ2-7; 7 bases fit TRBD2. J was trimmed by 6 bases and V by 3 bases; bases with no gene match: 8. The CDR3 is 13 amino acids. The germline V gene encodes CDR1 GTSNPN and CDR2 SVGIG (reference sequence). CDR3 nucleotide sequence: TGTGCCTGGAGGCCCGGGACTAAGCTCGAGCAGTACTTC. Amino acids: CAWRPGTKLEQYF.

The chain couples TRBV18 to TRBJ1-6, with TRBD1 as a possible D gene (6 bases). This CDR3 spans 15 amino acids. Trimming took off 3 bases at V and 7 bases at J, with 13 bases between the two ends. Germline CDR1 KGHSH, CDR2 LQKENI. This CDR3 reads CASSPPGEANSPLHF. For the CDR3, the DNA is TGTGCCAGCTCACCGCCAGGGGAAGCCAATTCACCCCTCCACTTT.

The CDR3 sequence is CASSSGTRNSPLHF. CDR3 bases: TGTGCCAGCAGCTCCGGGACAAGAAATTCACCCCTCCACTTT. This rearrangement joins TRBV7-9 to TRBJ1-6; maybe TRBD1 (6 bases). Germline loops: CDR1 SEHNR, CDR2 FQNEAQ (reference sequence). This CDR3 comprises 14 residues. Trimming removed 4 bases from V and 7 bases from J, with 11 bases in between.

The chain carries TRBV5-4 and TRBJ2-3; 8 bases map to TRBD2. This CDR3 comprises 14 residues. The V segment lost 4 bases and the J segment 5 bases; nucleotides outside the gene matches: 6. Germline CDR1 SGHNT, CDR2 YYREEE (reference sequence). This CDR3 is CASSMTSARDTQYF. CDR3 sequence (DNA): TGTGCCAGCAGCATGACTAGCGCCAGAGATACGCAGTATTTT.

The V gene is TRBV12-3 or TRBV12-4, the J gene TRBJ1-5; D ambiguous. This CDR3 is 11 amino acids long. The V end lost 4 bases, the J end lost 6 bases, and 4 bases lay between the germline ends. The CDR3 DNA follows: TGTGCCAGCAGTTCAGGTCAGCCCCAGCATTTT. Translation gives CASSSGQPQHF.

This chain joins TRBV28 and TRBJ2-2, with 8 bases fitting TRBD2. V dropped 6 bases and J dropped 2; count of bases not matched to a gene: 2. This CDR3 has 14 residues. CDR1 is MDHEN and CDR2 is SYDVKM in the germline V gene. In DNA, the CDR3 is TGTGCCAGCAGAGCGGGAGTTAACACCGGGGAGCTGTTTTTT. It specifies CASRAGVNTGELFF. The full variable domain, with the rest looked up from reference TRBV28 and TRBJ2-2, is DVKVTQSSRYLVKRTGEKVFLECVQDMDHENMFWYRQDPGLGLRLIYFSYDVKMKEKGDIPEGYSVSREKKERFSLILESASTNQTSMYLCASRAGVNTGELFFGEGSRLTVL.

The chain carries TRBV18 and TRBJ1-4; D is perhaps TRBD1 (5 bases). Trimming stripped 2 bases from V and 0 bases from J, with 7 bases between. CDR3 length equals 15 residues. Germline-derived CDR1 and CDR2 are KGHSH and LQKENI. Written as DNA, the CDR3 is TGTGCCAGCTCACCAGGGGCCGCAACTAATGAAAAACTGTTTTTT. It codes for CASSPGAATNEKLFF.

CDR3 bases: TGTGCCAGTAGTATAGGGGGGGACGTAGGGATTCAGTACTTC. Residues: CASSIGGDVGIQYF. This chain connects TRBV19 to TRBJ2-4; tentatively, D is TRBD2 (6 bases). Trimming stripped 1 base from V and 10 bases from J, with 14 bases between. Germline assignment: CDR1 LNHDA and CDR2 SQIVND (reference sequence). This CDR3 has 14 residues.